These 15 T cell receptor beta chains came from one sample sequenced in a study of control samples from healthy donors and cancer patients. TCRdb's copy holds only in-frame clones and misses some; the assay was immunoSEQ multiplex PCR. This table holds some 94,000 clones, about 86% found once. Material: blood. All receptors come from a woman between 45 and 60 years old in good health.

The chain couples TRBV12-3 or TRBV12-4 to TRBJ2-3; unclear D gene. V was trimmed by 6 bases and J by 6 bases, leaving 7 bases between them. CDR3 size: 11 residues. The CDR3 sequence is CASSRMDTQYF. The DNA for the CDR3 is TGTGCCAGCAGCCGGATGGATACGCAGTATTTT.

The chain employs TRBV7-4 and TRBJ1-1; D is undetermined. CDR1 is SGHVT and CDR2 is SQSDAQ in the germline V gene. The CDR3 sequence is 14 residues long. V shed 1 base and J shed 4 bases, with 10 bases lying between them. The CDR3 region is CASSLGTCGTEAFF. The CDR3 DNA is TGTGCCAGCAGCTTAGGGACCTGTGGCACTGAAGCTTTCTTT. The full variable domain, in which reference TRBV7-4 and TRBJ1-1 provide the parts outside the CDR3, is GAGVSQSPRYKVAKRGRDVALRCDSISGHVTLYWYRQTLGQGSEVLTYSQSDAQRDKSGRPSGRFSAERPERSVSTLKIQRTEQGDSAVYLCASSLGTCGTEAFFGQGTRLTVV.

This chain uses TRBV28 with TRBJ1-1; tentative D call: TRBD1 (5 bases). Trimming cost V 2 bases and J 2 bases, with 12 bases left between them. Germline V gene lookup returns CDR1 MDHEN and CDR2 SYDVKM. This CDR3 is 15 amino acids long. This CDR3 is CASSLGGTGNTEAFF. The CDR3 nucleotides read TGTGCCAGCAGTTTAGGCGGGACGGGTAACACTGAAGCTTTCTTT.

The chain recombines TRBV11-3 with TRBJ2-7; D is tentatively TRBD1 or TRBD2 (5 bases each). This CDR3 contains 14 residues. Germline loops: CDR1 SGHNT, CDR2 YENEEA. The V gene lost 1 base and the J gene lost 5 bases, with 12 bases spanning the gap. CDR3 nucleotide sequence: TGTGCCAGCAGCTTAGGGCGAGGGGTAGACGAGCAGTACTTC. Its protein is CASSLGRGVDEQYF.

The chain links TRBV2 to TRBJ2-7, with a possible D match to TRBD1 (6 bases). Germline V gene data show CDR1 as SNHLY and CDR2 as FYNNEI. V was clipped by 5 bases and J by 2 bases, with 7 bases between them. CDR3 size: 12 residues. CDR3 DNA: TGTGCCAGCAGTAGGGACACCTACGAGCAGTACTTC. It yields the protein CASSRDTYEQYF.

The chain has TRBV12-3 or TRBV12-4 and TRBJ1-1; D is unclear. The CDR3 is 11 residues long. V lost 5 bases, J lost 5 bases, and 6 bases lay in between. The CDR3 reads CASSLGTEAFF. In DNA form, the CDR3 reads TGTGCCAGCAGTCTCGGGACTGAAGCTTTCTTT.

The genes are TRBV18 and TRBJ2-2; 7 bases are a match to TRBD1. After removal of 4 bases from V and 3 bases from J, the junction contained 8 bases not matched to a gene. The CDR3 is made up of 16 amino acids. From germline, CDR1 is KGHSH and CDR2 LQKENI. CDR3 amino acids: CASSRPTGVDTGELFF. Written as DNA, the CDR3 is TGTGCCAGCTCACGCCCCACAGGGGTTGACACCGGGGAGCTGTTTTTT. The full variable domain, with the rest looked up from reference TRBV18 and TRBJ2-2, is NAGVMQNPRHLVRRRGQEARLRCSPMKGHSHVYWYRQLPEEGLKFMVYLQKENIIDESGMPKERFSAEFPKEGPSILRIQQVVRGDSAAYFCASSRPTGVDTGELFFGEGSRLTVL.

The CDR3, as DNA: TGTGCCAGCAGCGCCGGAGGGGGGAGGAACACTGAAGCTTTCTTT. As protein: CASSAGGGRNTEAFF. The chain carries TRBV7-2 and TRBJ1-1; possible D gene TRBD1, 6 bases. Germline-derived CDR1 and CDR2 are SGHTA and FQGNSA. The CDR3 spans 15 residues. Trimming removed 5 bases from V and 1 base from J, with 14 bases in between.

CDR3 region: CASSLPGQGFAGYTF. The CDR3, as DNA: TGCGCCAGCAGCTTACCGGGACAGGGGTTCGCTGGCTACACCTTC. The gene calls are TRBV5-1 and TRBJ1-2; 10 bases align to TRBD1. Germline CDR1 reads SGHRS; CDR2 reads YFSETQ. V shed 2 bases and J 7 bases; nucleotides not matched to a gene: 8. This CDR3 comprises 15 residues.

This clone was found once. The chain carries TRBV27 and TRBJ2-3; D perhaps matches TRBD2 (5 bases). V lost 3 bases and J 0 bases, leaving 10 bases between the germline ends. Germline CDR1 MNHEY, CDR2 SMNVEV (reference sequence). The CDR3 runs 15 residues. DNA for the CDR3: TGTGCCAGCAGTTTCGTAGCGTCTAGCACAGATACGCAGTATTTT. This translates into CASSFVASSTDTQYF.

The chain recombines TRBV7-2 with TRBJ2-3; 15 positions agree with TRBD2. This CDR3 has 19 residues. Germline CDR1 SGHTA, CDR2 FQGNSA. V lost 5 bases, J lost 2 bases, and 11 bases stayed unmatched. The CDR3 region is CASSLRGGLAGGYTDTQYF. The CDR3 bases are TGTGCCAGCAGCCTTAGGGGGGGACTAGCGGGAGGCTACACAGATACGCAGTATTTT.

Written as DNA, the CDR3 is TGCGCCAGCAGCCAAGCGACAGGTCCCCCGGAGCAGTTCTTC. Translation gives CASSQATGPPEQFF. V and J are TRBV4-3 and TRBJ2-1; the D gene is possibly TRBD1 (6 bases). The germline V gene encodes CDR1 LGHNA and CDR2 YSLEER. This CDR3 is 14 amino acids long. V was pared by 1 base and J by 10 bases, with 14 bases between.

This clone has a single count. The rearrangement uses TRBV21-1 and TRBJ2-2; the table assigns TRBD2, which was not confirmed against the DNA. TRBV21-1 is tagged as a pseudogene. There are 21 residues in the CDR3. The CDR3 bases are TGTGCCAGCAGCAACGAAACCGGGACTGAGCCTAGCGGGAGTCGAACCGGGGAGCTGTTTTTT. It codes for CASSNETGTEPSGSRTGELFF.

The chain is built from TRBV27 and TRBJ2-3; the D gene is possibly TRBD2 (7 bases). Germline V gives CDR1 MNHEY, CDR2 SMNVEV (reference sequence). The V and J ends lost 6 bases and 0 bases respectively, with 13 bases between them. The CDR3 has 15 amino acids. CDR3 amino acids: CASRGGAWSTDTQYF. The DNA for the CDR3 is TGTGCCAGCAGGGGGGGGGCTTGGAGCACAGATACGCAGTATTTT.

This clone has only a few counts. V is TRBV6-2 or TRBV6-3 and J is TRBJ1-4; D is uncertain. The V end lost 2 bases, the J end lost 4 bases, and 14 bases lay between the germline ends. This CDR3 is 16 amino acids long. Germline V CDR1 and CDR2: MNHEY, SVGEGT. The CDR3 sequence: CASSYDPWQINEKLFF. The CDR3 nucleotides read TGTGCCAGCAGTTACGACCCTTGGCAGATTAATGAAAAACTGTTTTTT.